This T cell receptor (beta chain) was sequenced in a study of cytomegalovirus exposure and HLA in healthy donors. Study-wide findings and caveats: TCR beta chains numbering more than 150 were designated cytomegalovirus-associated. The classifier reportedly diagnosed cytomegalovirus status with high sensitivity and specificity. Donors were assumed by presence/absence analyses to have roughly uniform sequencing depth.

Germline lookup yields CDR1 MDHEN and CDR2 SYDVKM. Trimming took 6 bases from V and 7 from J; bases not matched to a gene: 5. The CDR3 covers 13 residues. As concerns this clone: What it binds is unknown.

A multiplex PCR was run with 60 Vbeta primers and 13 Jbeta primers. TCRdb's table, derived via immunoSEQ multiplex PCR, lists solely in-frame clones and lacks some. The sample shows some 62,000 clones, more than 75% of them seen only once. Sequencing was performed on PBMCs. V gene TRBV28 combines with J gene TRBJ1-2; 10 nucleotides line up with TRBD1. This sequence originates from a man aged 18 to 35 in good health and CMV-seronegative. The CDR3 reads CASRAGQGFGYTF. As DNA, the CDR3 is TGTGCCAGCAGGGCGGGACAGGGGTTTGGCTACACCTTC.